Sequencing of this T cell receptor (beta chain) was carried out in a study of CD8 T cells in Susac syndrome. Random hexamers were used to reverse transcribe an amount of roughly 0.5 to 1 ug RNA. Amplification of TCR beta CDR3 across 54 Vbeta and 13 Jbeta was performed with immunoSEQ multiplex PCR. Via MiXCR, TCRdb re-called the immunoSEQ multiplex PCR reads, giving one row per CDR3 protein. The sample includes tens of thousands of distinct CDR3 sequences, approximately 93% seen only once; the top ten take 0.25% to 0.3%. TEMRA cells were enriched by FACS, and CD4+ and CD8+ T cells were negatively isolated. V dropped 5 bases and J dropped 0; count of bases not matched to a gene: 8. Germline CDR1 is SGHDT and CDR2 is YYEEEE. The CDR3 spans 15 residues.

The sample taken for sequencing was CD8+ T cells from PBMCs. The receptor was derived from a human donor in good health. The V and J genes are TRBV5-6 and TRBJ2-7; 7 bases line up with TRBD1. The CDR3 loop reads CASSSPGQSSYEQYF. The CDR3 DNA reads as TGTGCCAGCAGTTCACCGGGACAGAGCTCCTACGAGCAGTACTTC.